A single T cell receptor (beta chain) is shown here with its context. The trim removed 5 bases at V and 2 bases at J, leaving 5 bases unmatched. Looked up from germline, CDR1 is DFQATT and CDR2 is SNEGSKA (reference sequence). This CDR3 has 14 amino acids. The sample is drawn from a study of Graves' ophthalmopathy and Graves' hyperthyroidism. Amplifying from RNA transcripts, the study obtained TCR beta CDR3 regions. Second-round multiplex PCR came after first-round RT-PCR with HTBI primers. TCRdb passed the multiplex PCR reads through MiXCR, listing each CDR3 protein once. The sample includes some 1.1 million distinct CDR3 sequences, 36% of them seen just once.

The source material was peripheral blood or thyroid tissue (not recorded which). The chain has TRBV20-1 and TRBJ2-7, with 11 bases that match TRBD2. The clonotype was recovered from an adult man with Graves' hyperthyroidism. The CDR3 loop reads CSAQTSGVAYEQYF. For the CDR3, the DNA is TGCAGTGCTCAGACTAGCGGGGTCGCCTACGAGCAGTACTTC.